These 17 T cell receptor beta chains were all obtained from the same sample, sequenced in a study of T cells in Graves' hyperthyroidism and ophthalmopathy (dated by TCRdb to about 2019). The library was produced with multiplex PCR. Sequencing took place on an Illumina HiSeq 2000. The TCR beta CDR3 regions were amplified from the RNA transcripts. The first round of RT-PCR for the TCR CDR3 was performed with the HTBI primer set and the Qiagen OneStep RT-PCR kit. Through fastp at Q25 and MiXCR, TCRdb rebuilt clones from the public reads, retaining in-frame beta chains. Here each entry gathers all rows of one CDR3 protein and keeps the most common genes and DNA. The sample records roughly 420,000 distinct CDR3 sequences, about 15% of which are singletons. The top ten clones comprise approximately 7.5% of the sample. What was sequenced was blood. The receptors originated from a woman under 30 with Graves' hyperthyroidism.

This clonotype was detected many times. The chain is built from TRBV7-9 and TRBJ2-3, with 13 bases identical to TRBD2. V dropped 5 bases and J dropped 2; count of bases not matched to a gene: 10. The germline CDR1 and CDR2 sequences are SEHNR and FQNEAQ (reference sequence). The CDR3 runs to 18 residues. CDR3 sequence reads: CASSRHPTSGRATDTQYF. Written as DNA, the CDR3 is TGTGCCAGCAGCCGCCACCCCACTAGCGGGAGGGCCACAGATACGCAGTATTTT.

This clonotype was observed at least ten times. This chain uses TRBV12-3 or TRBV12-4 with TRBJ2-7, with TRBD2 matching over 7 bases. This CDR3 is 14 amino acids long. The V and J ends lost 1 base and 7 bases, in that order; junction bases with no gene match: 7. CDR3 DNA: TGTGCCAGCAGTTTAGGGGTGGGAGGGAGTGAGCAGTACTTC. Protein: CASSLGVGGSEQYF.

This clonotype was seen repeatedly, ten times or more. CDR3 protein: CASSQGRSQLAPQWNEQFF. The CDR3 nucleotides are TGTGCCAGCAGCCAAGGAAGGTCCCAACTAGCCCCCCAGTGGAATGAGCAGTTCTTC. The V and J genes are TRBV3-1 and TRBJ2-1; TRBD2 might be the D (6 bases). Germline V gene sequence: CDR1 LGHDT, CDR2 YNNKEL (reference sequence). V shed 1 base and J shed 7 bases, with 26 bases lying between them. This CDR3 region has 19 residues.

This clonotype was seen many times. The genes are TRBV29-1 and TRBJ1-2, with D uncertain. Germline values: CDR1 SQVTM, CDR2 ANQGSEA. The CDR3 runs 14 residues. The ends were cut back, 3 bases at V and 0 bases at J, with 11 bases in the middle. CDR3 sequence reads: CSVDGGRSNYGYTF. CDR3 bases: TGCAGCGTTGATGGAGGGAGGTCTAACTATGGCTACACCTTC.

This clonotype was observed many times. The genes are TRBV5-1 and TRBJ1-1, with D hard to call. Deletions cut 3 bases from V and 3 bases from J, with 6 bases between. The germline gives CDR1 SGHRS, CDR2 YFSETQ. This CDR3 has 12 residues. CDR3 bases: TGCGCCAGCAGCTATACAGACACTGAAGCTTTCTTT. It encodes CASSYTDTEAFF.

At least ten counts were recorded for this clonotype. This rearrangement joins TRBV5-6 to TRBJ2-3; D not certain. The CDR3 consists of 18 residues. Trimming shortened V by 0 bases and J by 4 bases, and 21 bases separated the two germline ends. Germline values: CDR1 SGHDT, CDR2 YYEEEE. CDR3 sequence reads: CASSLDPSTPKLADTQYF. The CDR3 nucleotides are TGTGCCAGCAGCTTGGACCCCTCGACCCCCAAGTTAGCAGATACGCAGTATTTT.

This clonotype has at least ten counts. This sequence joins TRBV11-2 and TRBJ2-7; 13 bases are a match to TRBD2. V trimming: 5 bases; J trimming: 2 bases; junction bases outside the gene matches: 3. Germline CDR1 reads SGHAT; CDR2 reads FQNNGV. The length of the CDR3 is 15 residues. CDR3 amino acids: CASSKGLAGPYEQYF. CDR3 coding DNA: TGTGCCAGCAGCAAGGGACTAGCGGGGCCCTACGAGCAGTACTTC.

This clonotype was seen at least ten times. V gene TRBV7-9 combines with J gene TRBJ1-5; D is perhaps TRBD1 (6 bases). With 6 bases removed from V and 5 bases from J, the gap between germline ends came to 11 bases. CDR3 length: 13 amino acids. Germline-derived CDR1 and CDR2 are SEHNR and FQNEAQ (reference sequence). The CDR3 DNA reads TGTGCCAGCAGTTCAGGGGCTGATCAGCCCCAGCATTTT. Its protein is CASSSGADQPQHF. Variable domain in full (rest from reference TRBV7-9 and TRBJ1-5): DTGVSQNPRHKITKRGQNVTFRCDPISEHNRLYWYRQTLGQGPEFLTYFQNEAQLEKSRLLSDRFSAERPKGSFSTLEIQRTEQGDSAMYLCASSSGADQPQHFGDGTRLSIL.

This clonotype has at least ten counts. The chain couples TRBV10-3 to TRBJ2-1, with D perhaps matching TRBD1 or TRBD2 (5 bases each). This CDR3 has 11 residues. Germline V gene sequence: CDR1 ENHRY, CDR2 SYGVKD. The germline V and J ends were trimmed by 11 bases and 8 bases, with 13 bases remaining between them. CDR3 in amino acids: CAVTRGHEQFF. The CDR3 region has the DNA TGTGCCGTTACTCGGGGCCATGAGCAGTTCTTC.

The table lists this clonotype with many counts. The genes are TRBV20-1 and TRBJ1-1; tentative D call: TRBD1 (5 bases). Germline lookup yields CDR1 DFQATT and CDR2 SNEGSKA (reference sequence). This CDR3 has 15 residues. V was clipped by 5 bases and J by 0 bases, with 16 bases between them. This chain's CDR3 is CSALDYRRMNTEAFF. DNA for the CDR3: TGCAGTGCTCTCGATTACAGGCGGATGAACACTGAAGCTTTCTTT.

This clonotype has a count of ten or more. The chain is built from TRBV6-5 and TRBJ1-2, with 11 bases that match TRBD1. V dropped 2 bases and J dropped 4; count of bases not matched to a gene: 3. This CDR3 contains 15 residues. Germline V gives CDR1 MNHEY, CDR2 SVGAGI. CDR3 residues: CASSYTGQGAYGYTF. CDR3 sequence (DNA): TGTGCCAGCAGTTACACCGGACAGGGGGCCTATGGCTACACCTTC.

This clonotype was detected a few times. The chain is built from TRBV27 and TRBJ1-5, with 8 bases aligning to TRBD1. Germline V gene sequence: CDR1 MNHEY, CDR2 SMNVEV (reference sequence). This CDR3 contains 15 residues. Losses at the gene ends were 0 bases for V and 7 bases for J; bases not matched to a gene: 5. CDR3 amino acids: CASSLSATGGQPQHF. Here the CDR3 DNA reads TGTGCCAGCAGTTTATCGGCAACAGGGGGACAGCCCCAGCATTTT.

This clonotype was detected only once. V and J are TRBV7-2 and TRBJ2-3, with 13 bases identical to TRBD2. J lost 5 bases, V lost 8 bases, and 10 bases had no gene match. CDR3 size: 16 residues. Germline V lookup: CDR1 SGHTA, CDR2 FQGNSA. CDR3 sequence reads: CASRDRTSGSGDTQYF. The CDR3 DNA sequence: TGTGCCAGCCGCGATCGGACTAGCGGGAGTGGAGATACGCAGTATTTT.

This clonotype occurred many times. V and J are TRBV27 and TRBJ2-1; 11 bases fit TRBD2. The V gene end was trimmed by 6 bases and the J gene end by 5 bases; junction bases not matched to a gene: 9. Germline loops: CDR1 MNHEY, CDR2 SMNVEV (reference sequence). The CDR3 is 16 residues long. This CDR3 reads CASRFVTSGGHNEQFF. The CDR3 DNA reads TGTGCCAGCAGATTTGTTACTAGCGGGGGTCACAATGAGCAGTTCTTC.

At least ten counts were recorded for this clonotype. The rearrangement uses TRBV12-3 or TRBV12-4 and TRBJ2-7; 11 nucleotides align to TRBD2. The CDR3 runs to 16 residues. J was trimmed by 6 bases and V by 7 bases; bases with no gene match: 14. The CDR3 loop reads CASTTSGMAPQAEQYF. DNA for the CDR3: TGTGCCAGCACGACTAGCGGGATGGCTCCTCAGGCCGAGCAGTACTTC.

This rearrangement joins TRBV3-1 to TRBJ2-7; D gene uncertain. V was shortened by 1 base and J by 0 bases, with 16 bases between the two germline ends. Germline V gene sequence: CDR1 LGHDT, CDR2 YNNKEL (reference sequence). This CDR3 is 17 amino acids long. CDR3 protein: CASSQGSLGRSSYEQYF. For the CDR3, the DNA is TGTGCCAGCAGCCAAGGGAGCCTGGGCAGAAGCTCCTACGAGCAGTACTTC.

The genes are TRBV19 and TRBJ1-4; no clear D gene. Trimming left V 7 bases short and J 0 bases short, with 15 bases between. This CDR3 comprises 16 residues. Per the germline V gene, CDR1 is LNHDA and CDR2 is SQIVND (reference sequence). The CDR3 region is CASTQEARATNEKLFF. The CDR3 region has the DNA TGTGCCAGTACCCAGGAAGCCAGAGCAACTAATGAAAAACTGTTTTTT.